This entry lists 11 T cell receptor beta chains sequenced from one sample in a study of PD-L1 blockade in urothelial cancer. Using immunoSEQ multiplex PCR, the repertoire was profiled, and TCRdb retains in-frame clones only, with some absent. The sample holds 55,000 to 85,000 clones, about 89% seen once. The material was PBMCs, obtained around atezolizumab (anti-PD-L1) treatment. The receptors originated from a man in his sixties with urothelial cancer.

The chain has TRBV10-3 and TRBJ2-7; D gene ambiguous. Trimming left V 3 bases short and J 7 bases short, with 7 bases between. The CDR3 length is 11 residues. In germline, CDR1 is ENHRY, CDR2 SYGVKD. The CDR3 protein is CAISDPLEQYF. The CDR3, as DNA: TGTGCCATCAGTGACCCCTTGGAGCAGTACTTC.

The J gene is TRBJ2-5, the V gene TRBV30; D may be TRBD2 (7 bases). The CDR3 spans 13 residues. The germline V gene encodes CDR1 GTSNPN and CDR2 SVGIG (reference sequence). V lost 0 bases and J lost 5, with 10 bases in between. CDR3 DNA: TGTGCCTGGAGTGTCGGGGGGCTGGAGACCCAGTACTTC. Translated, it gives CAWSVGGLETQYF.

The chain couples TRBV9 to TRBJ1-1, with D possibly being TRBD1 (6 bases). Germline V gene data show CDR1 as SGDLS and CDR2 as YYNGEE. V lost 4 bases, J lost 0 bases, and 19 bases lay in between. The CDR3 length is 17 residues. The CDR3: CASSPGAVVLMNTEAFF. The DNA of the CDR3 is TGTGCCAGCAGCCCAGGGGCCGTTGTTTTGATGAACACTGAAGCTTTCTTT.

The chain joins TRBV6-1 to TRBJ2-7; 10 bases map to TRBD1. The CDR3 runs to 15 residues. Germline assignment: CDR1 MNHNS and CDR2 SASEGT. V lost 6 bases, J lost 1 base, and 6 bases stayed unmatched. CDR3 sequence reads: CASRGGQGRSYEQYF. Written as DNA, the CDR3 is TGTGCCAGCAGGGGGGGACAGGGGAGGTCCTACGAGCAGTACTTC.

The chain uses TRBV15 and TRBJ1-2; 7 bases match TRBD1. Germline CDR1 and CDR2: LNHNV and YYDKDF (reference sequence). This CDR3 has 15 residues. V dropped 0 bases and J dropped 5; count of bases not matched to a gene: 6. The CDR3 loop is CATSREGAGGYGYTF. The CDR3 region has the DNA TGTGCCACCAGCAGAGAAGGCGCAGGGGGGTATGGCTACACCTTC.

This chain connects TRBV18 to TRBJ2-5; 8 nucleotides agree with TRBD2. With 6 bases clipped from V and 4 bases from J, the junction kept 7 bases outside the gene matches. The germline V gene has CDR1 KGHSH and CDR2 LQKENI. The CDR3 length is 14 residues. CDR3 region: CASSQGTSGETQYF. The CDR3 DNA follows: TGTGCCAGCTCCCAGGGGACTAGTGGAGAGACCCAGTACTTC. The whole variable domain, filled in from reference TRBV18 and TRBJ2-5, reads NAGVMQNPRHLVRRRGQEARLRCSPMKGHSHVYWYRQLPEEGLKFMVYLQKENIIDESGMPKERFSAEFPKEGPSILRIQQVVRGDSAAYFCASSQGTSGETQYFGPGTRLLVL.

V and J are TRBV7-6 and TRBJ1-1; D possibly corresponds to TRBD1 (6 bases). The CDR3 consists of 15 residues. Trimming stripped 4 bases from V and 1 base from J, with 13 bases between. Germline V lookup: CDR1 SGHVS, CDR2 FNYEAQ. This CDR3 reads CASSSDRTANTEAFF. CDR3 in DNA: TGTGCCAGCAGCTCCGACAGGACGGCGAACACTGAAGCTTTCTTT.

The CDR3 region is CASSVFTRNTEAFF. The CDR3 DNA is TGTGCCAGCAGCGTATTCACACGGAACACTGAAGCTTTCTTT. This chain connects TRBV9 to TRBJ1-1; D remains ambiguous. This CDR3 spans 14 amino acids. In germline, CDR1 is SGDLS, CDR2 YYNGEE. Deletions cut 1 base from V and 1 base from J, with 8 bases between.

Only one count was recorded for this clone. The CDR3 DNA sequence: TGTGCCAGTAGTAACCTGGGACTAGCGGGGTCCCACGAGCAGTACTTC. Translation gives CASSNLGLAGSHEQYF. The chain uses TRBV19 and TRBJ2-7; TRBD2 matches 13 bases. Unmatched junction bases numbered 8, after V lost 4 bases and J lost 5 bases. Germline-derived CDR1 and CDR2 are LNHDA and SQIVND (reference sequence). The CDR3 covers 16 residues.

The V call is TRBV7-9, the J call TRBJ2-7; the D is unclear. CDR3 length equals 12 residues. The germline CDR1 and CDR2 sequences are SEHNR and FQNEAQ (reference sequence). V lost 5 bases and J 5 bases, leaving 10 bases between the germline ends. The CDR3, as DNA: TGTGCCAGCAGCCCCGACTTGAACGAGCAGTACTTC. As protein: CASSPDLNEQYF.

The V gene is TRBV4-1, the J gene TRBJ1-2; maybe TRBD1 (5 bases). Per germline, CDR1 MGHRA and CDR2 YSYEKL. This CDR3 has 13 amino acids. V was clipped by 2 bases and J by 6 bases, with 10 bases between them. The CDR3 DNA follows: TGCGCCAGCAGCCAAAGTGGGGCGGATGGCTACACCTTC. Protein: CASSQSGADGYTF.